Included here is one T cell receptor (beta chain) sequence, with context. The data were obtained in a study of identical twins. Template switching added a universal primer site; cDNA carried unique molecular identifiers. TCRdb analysed the 5' RACE reads with MiXCR anew, one entry per CDR3 protein. This table holds more than 400,000 distinct CDR3 sequences, over 12% found once. The V and J ends lost 5 bases and 5 bases respectively, with 13 bases between them. CDR1 is SGHTA and CDR2 is FQGNSA in the germline V gene. There are 14 residues in the CDR3. These data were likewise used in another study, on yellow fever vaccine responses in identical twins.

The chain recombines TRBV7-2 with TRBJ2-4; D assignment may be TRBD1 or TRBD2 (5 bases each). The clonotype was recovered from a woman between 18 and 29 years old in good health. Sequencing input: CD4+ T cells sorted from blood. The CDR3 loop reads CASSRFGAENIQYF. For the CDR3, the DNA is TGTGCCAGCAGCCGATTCGGGGCAGAAAACATTCAGTACTTC.